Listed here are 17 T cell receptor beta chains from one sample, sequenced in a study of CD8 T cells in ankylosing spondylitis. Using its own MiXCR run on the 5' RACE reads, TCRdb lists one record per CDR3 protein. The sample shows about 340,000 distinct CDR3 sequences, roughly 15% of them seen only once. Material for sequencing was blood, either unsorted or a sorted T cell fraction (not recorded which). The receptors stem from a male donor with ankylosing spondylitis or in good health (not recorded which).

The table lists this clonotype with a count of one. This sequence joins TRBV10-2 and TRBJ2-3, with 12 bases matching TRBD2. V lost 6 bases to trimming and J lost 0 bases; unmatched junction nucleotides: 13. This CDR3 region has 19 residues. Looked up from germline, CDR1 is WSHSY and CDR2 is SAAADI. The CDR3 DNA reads TGCGCCAGCAGCTGGACCATGACTAGCGGGAGCTCTAGCACAGATACGCAGTATTTT. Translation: CASSWTMTSGSSSTDTQYF.

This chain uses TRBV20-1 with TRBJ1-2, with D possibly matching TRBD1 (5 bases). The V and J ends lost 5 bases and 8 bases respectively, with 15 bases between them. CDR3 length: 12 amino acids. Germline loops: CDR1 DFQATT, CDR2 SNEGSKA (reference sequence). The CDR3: CSAPGGDGGYTF. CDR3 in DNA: TGCAGTGCTCCTGGAGGGGATGGAGGCTACACCTTC.

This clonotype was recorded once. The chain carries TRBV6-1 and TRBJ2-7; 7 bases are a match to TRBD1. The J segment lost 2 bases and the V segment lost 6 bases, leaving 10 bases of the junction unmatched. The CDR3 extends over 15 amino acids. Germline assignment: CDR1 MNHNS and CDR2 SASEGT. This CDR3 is CASRAPRDSTYEQYF. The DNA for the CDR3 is TGTGCCAGCAGGGCACCCCGGGACAGCACCTACGAGCAGTACTTC.

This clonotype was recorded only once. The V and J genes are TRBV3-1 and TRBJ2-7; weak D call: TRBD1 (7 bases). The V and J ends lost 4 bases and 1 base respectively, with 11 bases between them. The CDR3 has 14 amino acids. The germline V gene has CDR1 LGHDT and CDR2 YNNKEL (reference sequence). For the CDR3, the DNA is TGTGCCAGCAGCCGCGGGGACAGATCCTACGAGCAGTACTTC. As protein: CASSRGDRSYEQYF.

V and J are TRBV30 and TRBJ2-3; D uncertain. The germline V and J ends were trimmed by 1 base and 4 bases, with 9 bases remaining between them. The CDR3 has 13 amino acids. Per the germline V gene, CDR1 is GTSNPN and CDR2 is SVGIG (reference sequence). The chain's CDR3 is CAWSEVAADTQYF. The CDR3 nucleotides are TGTGCCTGGAGTGAGGTGGCGGCAGATACGCAGTATTTT.

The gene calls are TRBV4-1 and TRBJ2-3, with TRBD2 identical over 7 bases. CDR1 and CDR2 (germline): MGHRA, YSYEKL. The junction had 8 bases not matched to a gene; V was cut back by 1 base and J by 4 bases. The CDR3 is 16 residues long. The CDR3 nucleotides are TGCGCCAGCAGCCAAGTTCCTACGGGAGGTGCAGATACGCAGTATTTT. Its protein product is CASSQVPTGGADTQYF.

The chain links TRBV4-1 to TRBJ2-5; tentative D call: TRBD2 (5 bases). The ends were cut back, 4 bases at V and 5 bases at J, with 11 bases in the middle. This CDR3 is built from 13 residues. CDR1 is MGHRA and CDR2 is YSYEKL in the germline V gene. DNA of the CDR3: TGCGCCAGCAGCCCTGGACTGATGGAGACCCAGTACTTC. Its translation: CASSPGLMETQYF.

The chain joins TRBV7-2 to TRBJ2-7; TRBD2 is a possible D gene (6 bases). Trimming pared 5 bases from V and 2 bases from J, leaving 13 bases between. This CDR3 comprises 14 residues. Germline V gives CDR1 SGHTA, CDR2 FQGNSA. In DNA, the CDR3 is TGTGCCAGCAGCCCACGACTAGGGCCCTACGAGCAGTACTTC. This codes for CASSPRLGPYEQYF.

The DNA of the CDR3 is TGTGCCAGCAGTTTTAGGTCGGGTGAGCAGTTCTTC. As protein: CASSFRSGEQFF. The chain couples TRBV12-3 or TRBV12-4 to TRBJ2-1; no reliable D call. Trimming cost V 3 bases and J 9 bases, with 9 bases left between them. This CDR3 region has 12 residues.

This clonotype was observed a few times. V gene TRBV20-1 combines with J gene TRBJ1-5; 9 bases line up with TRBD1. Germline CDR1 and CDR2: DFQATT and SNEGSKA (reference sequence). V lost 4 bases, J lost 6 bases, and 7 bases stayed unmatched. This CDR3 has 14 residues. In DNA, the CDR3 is TGCAGTGCTAAAAGAGACAGGGGGGGTCAGCCCCAGCATTTT. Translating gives CSAKRDRGGQPQHF.

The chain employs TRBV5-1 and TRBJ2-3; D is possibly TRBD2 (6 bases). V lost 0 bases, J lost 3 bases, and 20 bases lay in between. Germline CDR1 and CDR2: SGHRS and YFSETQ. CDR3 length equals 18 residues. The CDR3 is CASSLGASAKLGTDTQYF. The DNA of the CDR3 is TGCGCCAGCAGCTTGGGGGCTAGCGCGAAGCTCGGGACAGATACGCAGTATTTT.

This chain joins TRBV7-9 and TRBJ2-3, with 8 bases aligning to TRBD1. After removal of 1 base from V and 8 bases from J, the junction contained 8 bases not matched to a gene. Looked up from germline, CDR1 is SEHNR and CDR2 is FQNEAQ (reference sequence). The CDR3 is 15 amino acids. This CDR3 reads CASSLGTGKAGTQYF. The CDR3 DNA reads TGTGCCAGCAGCTTAGGGACAGGGAAGGCCGGTACGCAGTATTTT.

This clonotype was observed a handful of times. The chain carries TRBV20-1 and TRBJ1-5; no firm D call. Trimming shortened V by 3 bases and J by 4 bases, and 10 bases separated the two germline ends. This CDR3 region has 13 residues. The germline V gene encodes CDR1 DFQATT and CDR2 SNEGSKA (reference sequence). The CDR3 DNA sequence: TGCAGTGCTAGCGTAACGGCAAATCAGCCCCAGCATTTT. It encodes CSASVTANQPQHF.

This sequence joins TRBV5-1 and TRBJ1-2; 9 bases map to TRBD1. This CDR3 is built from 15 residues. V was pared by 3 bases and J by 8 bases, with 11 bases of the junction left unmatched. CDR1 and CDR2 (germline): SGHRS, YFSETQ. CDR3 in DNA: TGCGCCAGCAGCTACCGGGACAGGGTTTCCCGCGGCTACACCTTC. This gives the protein CASSYRDRVSRGYTF.

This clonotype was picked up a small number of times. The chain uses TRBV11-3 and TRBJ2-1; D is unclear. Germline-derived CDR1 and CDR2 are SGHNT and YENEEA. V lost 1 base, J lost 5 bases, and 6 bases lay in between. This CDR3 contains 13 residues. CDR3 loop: CASSLGGHNEQFF. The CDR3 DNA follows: TGTGCCAGCAGCTTAGGTGGGCACAATGAGCAGTTCTTC.

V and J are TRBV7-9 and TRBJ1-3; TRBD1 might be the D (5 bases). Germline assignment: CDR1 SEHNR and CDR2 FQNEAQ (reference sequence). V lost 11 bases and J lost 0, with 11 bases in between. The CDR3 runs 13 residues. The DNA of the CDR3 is TGTGCCTCACGGGGGGTCTCTGGAAACACCATATATTTT. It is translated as CASRGVSGNTIYF.

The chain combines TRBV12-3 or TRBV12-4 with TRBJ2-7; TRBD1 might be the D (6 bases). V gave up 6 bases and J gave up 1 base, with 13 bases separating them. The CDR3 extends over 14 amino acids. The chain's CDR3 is CASSRAGVSYEQYF. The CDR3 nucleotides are TGTGCCAGCAGCCGGGCAGGGGTTTCCTACGAGCAGTACTTC.